Shown below are 3 T cell receptor beta chains from a single sample sequenced in a study of blood T cell repertoires in COVID-19 (dated by TCRdb to 2018 to 2021). The library was prepared using the immunoSEQ multiplex PCR assay. The clones in this table, taken by TCRdb from immuneACCESS, are in-frame only. Not every clone is retained; where verified, under half of the shortfall comes from an unresolved V gene, and the cause of the rest is unknown. The table for this sample lists 150,000 to 200,000 clones; more than 75% of them were counted only once. The ten most abundant clones make up around 3.3% of the sample. The sample was peripheral blood. Every receptor here comes from a man in his sixties or seventies with acute or convalescent COVID-19.

This rearrangement joins TRBV30 to TRBJ1-3; the match to TRBD1 covers 10 bases. J lost 3 bases, V lost 5 bases, and 4 bases had no gene match. This CDR3 contains 14 residues. Germline CDR1 and CDR2: GTSNPN and SVGIG (reference sequence). CDR3 bases: TGTGCCTGGGTCCGGGACAGGGGTGGAAACACCATATATTTT. It is translated as CAWVRDRGGNTIYF. Supplemented by reference TRBV30 and TRBJ1-3, the full variable domain reads SQTIHQWPATLVQPVGSPLSLECTVEGTSNPNLYWYRQAAGRGLQLLFYSVGIGQISSEVPQNLSASRPQDRQFILSSKKLLLSDSGFYLCAWVRDRGGNTIYFGEGSWLTVV.

The chain combines TRBV7-9 with TRBJ1-2; 8 nucleotides agree with TRBD1. The CDR3 sequence is 17 residues long. CDR1 and CDR2 from the germline V gene are SEHNR and FQNEAQ (reference sequence). The trim removed 6 bases at V and 3 bases at J, leaving 15 bases unmatched. The CDR3 sequence: CASSSGGTGRGDYGYTF. The CDR3 DNA is TGTGCCAGCAGTTCAGGGGGCACGGGGCGCGGTGACTATGGCTACACCTTC.

This sequence joins TRBV2 and TRBJ2-1; TRBD2 might be the D (6 bases). The CDR3 contains 13 residues. Looked up from germline, CDR1 is SNHLY and CDR2 is FYNNEI. Trimming removed 6 bases from V and 5 bases from J, with 11 bases in between. The CDR3 DNA sequence: TGTGCCAGCAGAGCGGGTGCTAACAATGAGCAGTTCTTC. Its protein product is CASRAGANNEQFF.